The T cell receptor beta chain under discussion was sequenced for a study of early T cells in non-severe SARS-CoV-2 infection. Overall study context: The study sequenced bulk RNA from unsorted whole blood, with chains unpaired.

Germline loops: CDR1 MNHNY, CDR2 SVGAGI (reference sequence). There are 15 residues in the CDR3. Trimming shortened V by 0 bases and J by 4 bases, and 12 bases separated the two germline ends. This clonotype was counted at least ten times. TCRdb re-derived calls from the 5' RACE reads in MiXCR, one entry per CDR3 protein. The sample holds under 45,000 distinct CDR3 sequences, under 7% seen once. The origin of this receptor is an adult who was a healthcare worker with PCR-confirmed SARS-CoV-2 infection or an uninfected control (not recorded which). The V gene is TRBV6-6, the J gene TRBJ1-1; weak D call: TRBD1 (6 bases). The sequencing used whole blood, collected at baseline. The CDR3 DNA reads as TGTGCCAGCAGTTACTCGAACAGGGAGGGCACTGAAGCTTTCTTT. This translates into CASSYSNREGTEAFF.